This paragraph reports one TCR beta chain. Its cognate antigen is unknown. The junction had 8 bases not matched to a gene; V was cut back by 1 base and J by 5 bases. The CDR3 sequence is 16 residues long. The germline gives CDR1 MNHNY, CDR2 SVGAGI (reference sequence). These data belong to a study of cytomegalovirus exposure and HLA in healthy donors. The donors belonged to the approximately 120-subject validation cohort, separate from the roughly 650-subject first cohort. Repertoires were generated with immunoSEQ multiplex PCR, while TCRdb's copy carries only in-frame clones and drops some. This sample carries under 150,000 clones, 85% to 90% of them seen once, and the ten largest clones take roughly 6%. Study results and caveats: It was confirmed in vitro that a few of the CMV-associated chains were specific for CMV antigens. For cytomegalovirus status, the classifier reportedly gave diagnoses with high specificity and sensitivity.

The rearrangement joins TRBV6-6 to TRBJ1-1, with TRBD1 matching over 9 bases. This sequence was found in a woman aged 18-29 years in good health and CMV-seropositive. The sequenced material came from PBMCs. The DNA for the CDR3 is TGTGCCAGCAGTTACTTCCGGGACAGGGAGGGAACTGAAGCTTTCTTT. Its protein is CASSYFRDREGTEAFF.